This TCR beta chain was captured by sequencing in a study of T-cell reconstitution after alpha-beta-depleted transplantation in children. Researchers prepared the TCRbeta library using unique molecular identifiers, the study reports. MiXCR was run by TCRdb on the PCR reads, yielding one entry per CDR3 protein. This sample has 90,000 to 100,000 distinct CDR3 sequences; 12% occur once, and the top ten carry more than 11%. V shed 8 bases, J shed 3 bases, and the junction held 2 bases outside the gene matches. Germline V gives CDR1 MNHEY, CDR2 SMNVEV (reference sequence). The length of the CDR3 is 13 residues. This clonotype was counted between two and nine times.

The V and J genes are TRBV27 and TRBJ2-1; 9 nucleotides match TRBD2. The source was PBMCs from the stem cell graft donor, collected from the stem cell graft. The receptor comes from a human donor who donated a stem cell graft to a child with inherited bone marrow failure. The DNA for the CDR3 is TGTGCCAGCCGGACTAGCGACTACAATGAGCAGTTCTTC. Its protein product is CASRTSDYNEQFF.